The rows below give T cell receptor beta chains drawn from one sample of a study of T cells after yellow fever vaccination. Using its own MiXCR run on the 5' RACE reads, TCRdb lists one record per CDR3 protein. Among 500,000 to 650,000 distinct CDR3 sequences listed, roughly 17% were seen once. Sequenced material: PBMCs, taken 5 days after the first yellow fever vaccination. The source of these receptors is a man between 18 and 29 years old who received the YFV17D yellow fever vaccine. CDR3s include the opening cysteine and the closing phenylalanine or tryptophan.

TRBV27	14	TRBJ2-1	CASSADKEVNEQFF
TRBV6-5	13	TRBJ2-5	CASSYWAEETQYF
TRBV20-1	15	TRBJ2-3	CSAPKAHKETDTQYF
TRBV19	14	TRBJ2-3	CASKASGGGDTQYF
TRBV11-1	13	TRBJ1-6	CASSLPGGYPLHF
TRBV28	11	TRBJ2-5	CASSYTGAQYF
TRBV20-1	15	TRBJ2-7	CSARDGASQTYEQYF
TRBV2	13	TRBJ1-2	CASRDRGVYGYTF
TRBV3-1	13	TRBJ2-2	CATWDRGTGELFF
TRBV6-1	14	TRBJ2-6	CAISRASGANVLTF
TRBV24-1	14	TRBJ2-5	CATSARGGSETQYF
TRBV4-1	12	TRBJ2-2	CASKKNTGELFF
TRBV7-9	14	TRBJ1-6	CASSSGPLNSPLHF
TRBV10-3	14	TRBJ2-1	CAVKGGGSYNEQFF
TRBV6-1	15	TRBJ2-1	CASSSTGGIYNEQFF
TRBV4-2	15	TRBJ2-3	CASSPTAWDTDTQYF
TRBV7-2	13	TRBJ2-5	CASSFTRRETQYF
TRBV4-1	15	TRBJ2-3	CASRGLGTITDTQYF
TRBV27	13	TRBJ2-5	CASRDRDRETQYF
TRBV12-3/TRBV12-4	15	TRBJ2-7	CASSLDGQVSYEQYF
TRBV12-3/TRBV12-4	13	TRBJ1-2	CASRTNANYGYTF
TRBV20-1	13	TRBJ2-5	CNAFYLRGETQYF
TRBV7-6	17	TRBJ2-5	CASSLGLTSGVGETQYF
TRBV9	14	TRBJ1-1	CASSIQDSFTEAFF
TRBV7-3	16	TRBJ2-5	CASSLGGGVVGETQYF
TRBV9	15	TRBJ2-5	CASSASSGVGETQYF
TRBV7-2	14	TRBJ2-7	CASRSSGGRPEQYF
TRBV20-1	11	TRBJ1-6	CSAKRGSPLHF
TRBV20-1	14	TRBJ1-1	CSVRQGGRDTEAFF
TRBV5-4	17	TRBJ1-2	CASSSMAGGGTFYGYTF
TRBV5-1	16	TRBJ2-3	CASRDSGGFGTDTQYF
TRBV5-1	17	TRBJ1-6	CASSLSLRGADNSPLHF
TRBV4-3	17	TRBJ2-2	CASSRRVVHAGTGELFF
TRBV12-3/TRBV12-4	19	TRBJ2-3	CASSTLGTSGGTSTDTQYF
TRBV12-3/TRBV12-4	13	TRBJ2-5	CASSTGSPETQYF